This T cell receptor (beta chain) was recovered during a study of Ad26.COV2.S vaccination and SARS-CoV-2 variants. As to this clone: Its antigen is as yet unknown.

CDR1 LNHNV and CDR2 YYDKDF come from the germline V gene (reference sequence). With V trimmed by 3 bases and J by 2 bases, 5 bases remained unmatched. The CDR3 is 16 residues long. Some clones are missing from TCRdb's copy, which holds only in-frame ones; the method was immunoSEQ multiplex PCR. The sample yields a few hundred thousand clones, about 80% seen once. Indicated treatment: some 19 received Ad26.COV2.S at low or high dose, single or two shots; 5 received placebo; per-sample allocation not given. Collection of the samples took place on day 63 after the first injection of vaccine or placebo. Study-wide results and limits: Recipients given vaccine exceeded placebo recipients in spike-specific TCR breadth. Post-vaccination breadth of spike-specific CD8+ and CD4+ T cell responses was reportedly substantial.

The chain links TRBV15 to TRBJ2-4; 9 positions agree with TRBD2. This TCR was recovered from a person aged 18 to 65 who received the Ad26.COV2.S COVID-19 vaccine or a placebo. The source material was peripheral blood, sampled in a trial of Ad26.COV2.S vaccine versus placebo. The CDR3 spells CATSSPGLATKNIQYF. DNA for the CDR3: TGTGCCACCAGCAGTCCGGGACTAGCAACCAAAAACATTCAGTACTTC.